This T cell receptor beta chain is drawn from a study of CD8 T cells in ankylosing spondylitis. TCRdb re-called the 5' RACE reads through MiXCR, storing one row per CDR3 protein. The sample records about 250,000 distinct CDR3 sequences, 32% being singletons. This CDR3 has 16 residues. CDR1 is SQVTM and CDR2 is ANQGSEA in the germline V gene. Between the trimmed V and J ends, which lost 0 bases and 6 bases, there was a span of 19 bases. Sample: blood, either unsorted or a sorted T cell fraction (not recorded which). The chain employs TRBV29-1 and TRBJ2-3; D is uncertain. This sequence was found in a male donor with ankylosing spondylitis or in good health (not recorded which). CDR3 in amino acids: CSVEDGFGEIYDTQYF. CDR3 DNA sequence: TGCAGCGTTGAAGATGGTTTCGGCGAGATCTATGATACGCAGTATTTT.